These T cell receptor beta chains were read from a single sample in a study of blood T cell repertoires in COVID-19. Data came from immunoSEQ multiplex PCR; TCRdb stores just in-frame clones and leaves some out. Among about 190,000 clones, 70% to 90% were seen once, and the ten largest hold about 1.1%. The material sequenced was peripheral blood. All receptors come from a young man with acute or convalescent COVID-19. CDR3s include the opening cysteine and the closing phenylalanine or tryptophan. Fields, in order: V gene, clone size, D gene, J gene, CDR3 DNA, CDR3 protein. A D gene is named only where the DNA matches it firmly. The listing skips clone size in some rows; elsewhere it reads once, few, many or a size class.

TRBV6-5	once	-	TRBJ1-1	TGTGCCAGCAGTTCCAACGGACAGCACACTGAAGCTTTCTTT	CASSSNGQHTEAFF
TRBV5-6	-	-	TRBJ1-2	TGTGCCAGCAGGTTTTTAGGAGTAAACTATGGCTACACCTTC	CASRFLGVNYGYTF
TRBV7-2	-	-	TRBJ2-1	TGTGCCAGCAGCTTAGTAGCGGTAACCTACAATGAGCAGTTCTTC	CASSLVAVTYNEQFF
TRBV5-6	few	TRBD1	TRBJ2-1	TGTGCCAGCAGCTTCCGCAATAAGGTCCGGGACAGGGGTAGAAATGAGCAGTTCTTC	CASSFRNKVRDRGRNEQFF
TRBV3-1/TRBV3-2	-	-	TRBJ1-2	TGTGCCAGCAGCACAGGGAACTATGGCTACACCTTC	CASSTGNYGYTF
TRBV19	-	-	TRBJ1-5	TGTGCCAGTAGACCCAGAACAGGGAGTCAGCCCCAGCATTTT	CASRPRTGSQPQHF
TRBV4-1	-	TRBD1	TRBJ1-5	TGCGCCAGCAGCCAAGTTCTCCGGGACAGGGGGTCCCAGCATTTT	CASSQVLRDRGSQHF
TRBV28	-	-	TRBJ1-5	TGTGCCAGCAGTTACGGCGGATATAGCAATCAGCCCCAGCATTTT	CASSYGGYSNQPQHF
TRBV9	-	TRBD1	TRBJ2-2	TGTGCCAGCAGCGTCTCTCCAGGGGGCTTCGACGGGGAGCTGTTTTTT	CASSVSPGGFDGELFF
TRBV5-1	-	TRBD2	TRBJ2-7	TGCGCCAGCAGCGTCGGGACTAGCGGGGGCCCCTCCTACGAGCAGTACTTC	CASSVGTSGGPSYEQYF
TRBV6-5	-	-	TRBJ2-1	TGTGCCAGCGGGGCCTCCTACCCTGGGAATGAGCAGTTCTTC	CASGASYPGNEQFF
TRBV15	-	TRBD2	TRBJ2-1	TGTGCCACCAGCAGAGGGAAAAGCGGGGCCCAAAATGAACAGTTCTTC	CATSRGKSGAQNEQFF
TRBV13	-	TRBD1	TRBJ1-5	TGTGCCAGCAGCCGGGGACAGACATATCAGCCCCAGCATTTT	CASSRGQTYQPQHF
TRBV10-1	-	-	TRBJ2-2	TGCGCCAGCAGTGAGTCTAGCGACCTAACCGGGGAGCTGTTTTTT	CASSESSDLTGELFF
TRBV13	-	-	TRBJ2-7	TGTGCCAGCAGCTTAGTCAAGCGGGCTTCCTACGAGCAGTACTTC	CASSLVKRASYEQYF
TRBV27	-	-	TRBJ2-7	TGTGCCAGCAGCTTTAGGACTGGCGCCTACGAGCAGTACTTC	CASSFRTGAYEQYF
TRBV20-1	-	-	TRBJ2-1	TGCAGTGCTGGGCCTCCAGATGAGCAGTTCTTC	CSAGPPDEQFF
TRBV3-1/TRBV3-2	-	-	TRBJ1-1	TGTGCCAGCAGCCAACCCCACAGGAATGAAGCTTTCTTT	CASSQPHRNEAFF
TRBV30	-	-	TRBJ1-1	TGTGCCTGGAGATGGGAGTTGCGGACTGAAGCTTTCTTT	CAWRWELRTEAFF
TRBV6-1	-	TRBD1	TRBJ1-1	TGTGCCAGCAGTGAAAGGAGACAGGGGGTCATTCTAACTGAAGCTTTCTTT	CASSERRQGVILTEAFF
TRBV6-5	-	-	TRBJ2-2	TGTGCCAGCAGTTACTCCCGGACAGTTAACACCGGGGAGCTGTTTTTT	CASSYSRTVNTGELFF
TRBV30	-	TRBD1	TRBJ1-4	TGTGCCTGGAGTCCAACAGGGGCGGGAAAACTGTTTTTT	CAWSPTGAGKLFF
TRBV18	-	-	TRBJ2-4	TGTGCCAGCTCCCAGTGGACAGCCATGACAACAGCCAAAAACATTCAGTACTTC	CASSQWTAMTTAKNIQYF
TRBV7-2	-	-	TRBJ2-7	TGTGCCAGCAGCTTGACTAGATCTTCCTACGAGCAGTACTTC	CASSLTRSSYEQYF
TRBV9	-	-	TRBJ2-3	TGTGCCAGCAGCGTAGCCAGGGGAGATACGCAGTATTTT	CASSVARGDTQYF
TRBV19	-	-	TRBJ2-4	TGTGCCAGTAGTACCCTAGCCAAAAACATTCAGTACTTC	CASSTLAKNIQYF
TRBV7-8	once	-	TRBJ2-2	TGTGCCAGCAGCGCTCTGGCGGCGAACACCGGGGAGCTGTTTTTT	CASSALAANTGELFF
TRBV5-4	-	-	TRBJ1-4	TGTGCCAGCAGCGCCAGGGGCTCGGGGGAAAAACTGTTTTTT	CASSARGSGEKLFF
TRBV5-1	-	-	TRBJ2-3	TGCGCCAGCAGCTCCCCCCGGGGCACAGATACGCAGTATTTT	CASSSPRGTDTQYF
TRBV5-1	-	-	TRBJ2-2	TGCGCCAGCAGCTTCAATACCGGGGAGCTGTTTTTT	CASSFNTGELFF
TRBV27	-	-	TRBJ1-4	TGTGCCAGCAGTTTCTCGGGGGAAAAACTGTTTTTT	CASSFSGEKLFF